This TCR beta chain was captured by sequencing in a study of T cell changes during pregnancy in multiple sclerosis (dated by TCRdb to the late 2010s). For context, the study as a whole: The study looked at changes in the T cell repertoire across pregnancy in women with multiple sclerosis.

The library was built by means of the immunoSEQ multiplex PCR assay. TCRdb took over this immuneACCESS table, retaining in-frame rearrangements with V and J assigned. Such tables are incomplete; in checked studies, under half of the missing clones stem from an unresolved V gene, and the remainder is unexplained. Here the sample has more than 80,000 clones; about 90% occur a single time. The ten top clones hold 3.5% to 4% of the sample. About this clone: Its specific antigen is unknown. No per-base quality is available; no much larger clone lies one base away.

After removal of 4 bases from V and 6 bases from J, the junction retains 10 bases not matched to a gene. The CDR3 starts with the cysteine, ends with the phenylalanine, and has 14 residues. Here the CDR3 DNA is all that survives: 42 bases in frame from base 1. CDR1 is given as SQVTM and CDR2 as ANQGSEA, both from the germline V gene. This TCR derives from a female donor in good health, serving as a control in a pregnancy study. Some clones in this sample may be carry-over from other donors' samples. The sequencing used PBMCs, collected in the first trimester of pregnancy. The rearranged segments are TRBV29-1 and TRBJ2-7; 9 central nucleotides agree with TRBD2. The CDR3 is CSVGTDQAGGEQYF. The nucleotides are TGCAGCGTTGGGACAGATCAAGCGGGGGGCGAGCAGTACTTC.